These 5 T cell receptor beta chains came from one sample sequenced in a study of T cell responses to AZD1222 COVID-19 vaccine. Generated by immunoSEQ multiplex PCR, the TCRdb table keeps only in-frame clones and is missing some. This table has about 120,000 clones, over 75% appearing once. Specimen: peripheral blood, collected on day 0 of AZD1222 vaccination. These receptors all stem from an adult in good health.

The chain recombines TRBV29-1 with TRBJ1-1; tentatively, D is TRBD1 (5 bases). Germline CDR1 reads SQVTM; CDR2 reads ANQGSEA. Trimming shortened V by 7 bases and J by 2 bases, and 14 bases separated the two germline ends. The CDR3 is 13 amino acids. CDR3 in DNA: TGCAGCGCACAGGAATACCAAAACACTGAAGCTTTCTTT. It encodes CSAQEYQNTEAFF.

The genes are TRBV7-9 and TRBJ1-6; TRBD1 matches at 7 bases. The V segment lost 3 bases and the J segment 8 bases; nucleotides outside the gene matches: 7. CDR3 length: 15 amino acids. CDR1 and CDR2 (germline): SEHNR, FQNEAQ (reference sequence). CDR3 in amino acids: CASSLSRGRDSPLHF. The DNA of the CDR3 is TGTGCCAGCAGCTTGAGTAGGGGGCGGGATTCACCCCTCCACTTT.

The chain recombines TRBV18 with TRBJ1-2; tentative D call: TRBD1 (5 bases). CDR1 is KGHSH and CDR2 is LQKENI in the germline V gene. CDR3 length: 15 amino acids. The V and J ends lost 3 bases and 0 bases respectively, with 11 bases between them. The CDR3 reads CASSPRGGANYGYTF. In nucleotides, the CDR3 is TGTGCCAGCTCACCTCGCGGGGGAGCTAACTATGGCTACACCTTC.

V and J are TRBV10-2 and TRBJ1-4, with D perhaps matching TRBD1 (5 bases). This CDR3 is built from 15 residues. Germline V gene data show CDR1 as WSHSY and CDR2 as SAAADI. V lost 6 bases and J 3 bases, leaving 14 bases between the germline ends. The CDR3 DNA reads TGCGCCAGCAGCTCCGGGACGGAAGCTAATGAAAAACTGTTTTTT. Protein product: CASSSGTEANEKLFF.

The chain joins TRBV5-8 to TRBJ2-1; the match to TRBD1 covers 11 bases. J was trimmed by 2 bases and V by 5 bases; bases with no gene match: 3. Germline CDR1 reads SGHTS; CDR2 reads YDEGEE. The CDR3 consists of 15 residues. CDR3 DNA sequence: TGTGCCAGCAGGGACAGGGGGCTTCCCTACAATGAGCAGTTCTTC. This codes for CASRDRGLPYNEQFF.